The clone carrying this TCR beta chain was observed a few times. Its antigen is undetermined. This specimen belongs to a study of T-cell memory formation after mild COVID-19. Study outcomes and limitations: Among clones contracting day 15 to 85, CD4/CD8 was balanced, whereas later expanders leaned CD4+.

TCRdb redid the calling of the 5' RACE reads with MiXCR, one entry per CDR3 protein. The sample lists 89,000 or so distinct CDR3 sequences, more than 10% occurring once. CDR3 length: 13 residues. V was cut by 2 bases and J by 4 bases, with 6 bases left in between. Looked up from germline, CDR1 is MGHRA and CDR2 is YSYEKL. The sequenced sample was PBMCs or a T cell subset sorted from them (not recorded which). This TCR was sampled from a man aged 18-30 years who had mild COVID-19 (a few samples of this study predate the infection). Cell type and time point are not known. The chain uses TRBV4-1 and TRBJ2-1; no clear D. This chain's CDR3 is CASSQQTYNEQFF. CDR3 nucleotide sequence: TGCGCCAGCAGCCAACAGACTTACAATGAGCAGTTCTTC.